This entry describes one TCR beta chain. The data are from a study of blood T cell repertoires in COVID-19. Study-level information: Sources were T cells, B-cell-depleted T cells, or PBMCs; the material itself was cDNA or gDNA.

This CDR3 region has 13 residues. V was clipped by 3 bases and J by 3 bases, with 8 bases between them. Germline V gives CDR1 SNHLY, CDR2 FYNNEI. Original processing notes: Nucleated cell counts were estimated from reference gene primer amplification. Some clones are missing from TCRdb's copy, which holds only in-frame ones; the method was immunoSEQ multiplex PCR. D and trimming were read from the DNA, whereas the V and J calls and clone size are those reported in that table. The repertoire holds 140,000 to 150,000 clones, with approximately 84% as singletons. Material: PBMCs or T cells enriched from blood (not recorded which). J is TRBJ1-1 and V is TRBV2; weak D call: TRBD1 (5 bases). The receptor's source is a woman aged 50 to 60 with acute COVID-19. The CDR3 loop reads CASSDREDTEAFF. The CDR3 nucleotides read TGTGCCAGCAGTGACAGGGAAGACACTGAAGCTTTCTTT.